This TCR beta chain appears in the sequencing data of a study of tumor and adjacent non-tumor tissue in lung cancer. Study context: Histology: under 15 adenocarcinoma, a couple of squamous cell carcinoma, 1 small cell lung cancer.

This sample's RNA came from whole unsorted tissue. The normal lung tissue was taken more than 3 cm from the tumor edge. Comments on this clonotype: Germline and junction disagree at one end, which may indicate a read error.

Germline lookup yields CDR1 SGHAT and CDR2 FQNNGV. CDR3 size: 17 residues. A modified ARM-PCR protocol with three rounds of nested PCR amplified TCRbeta. Each CDR3 protein gets one entry after TCRdb re-called the multiplex PCR reads with MiXCR. The table records about 60,000 distinct CDR3 sequences, around 61% of them present only once. What was sequenced was distant non-tumor lung tissue. This sequence originates from a man in his 70s with non-small cell lung cancer. The chain has TRBV11-2 and TRBJ2-1; 9 bases align to TRBD2. The CDR3 loop is CASSPHIAGANINEQFF. The CDR3 bases are TGTGCCAGCAGCCCACATATAGCGGGGGCGAACATCAATGAACAGTTCTTC.